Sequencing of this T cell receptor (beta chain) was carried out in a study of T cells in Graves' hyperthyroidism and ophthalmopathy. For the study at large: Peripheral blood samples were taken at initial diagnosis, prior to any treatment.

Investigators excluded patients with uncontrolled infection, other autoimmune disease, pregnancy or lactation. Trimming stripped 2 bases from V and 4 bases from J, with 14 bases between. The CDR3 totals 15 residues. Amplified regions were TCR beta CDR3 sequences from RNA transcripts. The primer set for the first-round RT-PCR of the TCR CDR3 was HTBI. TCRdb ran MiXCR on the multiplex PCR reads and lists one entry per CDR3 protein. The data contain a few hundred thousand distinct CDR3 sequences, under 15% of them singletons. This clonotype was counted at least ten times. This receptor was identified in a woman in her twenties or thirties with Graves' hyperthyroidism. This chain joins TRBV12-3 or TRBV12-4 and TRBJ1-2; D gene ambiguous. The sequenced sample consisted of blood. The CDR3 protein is CASSLQVWGGYGYTF. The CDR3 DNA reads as TGTGCCAGCAGTTTACAGGTTTGGGGAGGCTATGGCTACACCTTC.